A single sample is the source of the 8 T cell receptor beta chains below, sequenced in a study of blood T cell repertoires in COVID-19. Sequencing used immunoSEQ multiplex PCR; TCRdb keeps in-frame clones, though not all of them. This sample has 25,000 to 35,000 clones, with roughly 89% found just once. Material for sequencing was peripheral blood. All receptors come from a man aged 60-69 years with active COVID-19.

This chain connects TRBV7-9 to TRBJ1-5; TRBD1 might be the D (6 bases). CDR1 SEHNR and CDR2 FQNEAQ come from the germline V gene (reference sequence). The germline V and J ends were trimmed by 4 bases and 0 bases, with 19 bases remaining between them. The CDR3 is 18 residues long. CDR3 residues: CASSSGQLPLGSNQPQHF. CDR3 nucleotide sequence: TGTGCCAGCAGCTCAGGACAGCTCCCGTTGGGTAGCAATCAGCCCCAGCATTTT.

CDR3 in amino acids: CASSPEPRWMTYEQYF. CDR3 coding DNA: TGTGCCAGTAGCCCAGAACCTAGATGGATGACCTACGAGCAGTACTTC. The gene calls are TRBV19 and TRBJ2-7; D call uncertain. Germline CDR1 is LNHDA and CDR2 is SQIVND (reference sequence). Trimming took off 6 bases at V and 2 bases at J, with 20 bases between the two ends. This CDR3 comprises 16 residues.

This chain connects TRBV9 to TRBJ2-3, with 10 bases identical to TRBD2. Trimming removed 5 bases from V and 4 bases from J; junction bases left unmatched: 7. CDR1 and CDR2 from the germline V gene are SGDLS and YYNGEE. This CDR3 spans 15 amino acids. Written as DNA, the CDR3 is TGTGCCAGCAGTGCAAGCGGGGGGGCCCCAGATACGCAGTATTTT. It translates to CASSASGGAPDTQYF.

The chain recombines TRBV6-6 with TRBJ1-2; the match to TRBD1 covers 7 bases. This CDR3 comprises 14 residues. Germline V CDR1 and CDR2: MNHNY, SVGAGI (reference sequence). The V gene end was trimmed by 2 bases and the J gene end by 8 bases; junction bases not matched to a gene: 8. In DNA form, the CDR3 reads TGTGCCAGCAGTTACCGCGGACAGGCAGCAGGCTACACCTTC. Encoded protein: CASSYRGQAAGYTF.

The V call is TRBV19, the J call TRBJ1-5; D remains ambiguous. The CDR3 sequence is 15 residues long. Germline V CDR1 and CDR2: LNHDA, SQIVND (reference sequence). Trimming pared 5 bases from V and 4 bases from J, leaving 15 bases between. The CDR3 region has the DNA TGTGCCAGTAGTGGGCCCCGAGAGGGAAATCAGCCCCAGCATTTT. Its protein product is CASSGPREGNQPQHF. Full variable domain (rest looked up from reference TRBV19 and TRBJ1-5): DGGITQSPKYLFRKEGQNVTLSCEQNLNHDAMYWYRQDPGQGLRLIYYSQIVNDFQKGDIAEGYSVSREKKESFPLTVTSAQKNPTAFYLCASSGPREGNQPQHFGDGTRLSIL.

The V gene is TRBV6-2 or TRBV6-3, the J gene TRBJ1-1, with 7 bases that match TRBD1. This CDR3 is 13 amino acids long. Germline V gives CDR1 MNHEY, CDR2 SVGEGT. J gave up 5 bases and V 6 bases, and 6 bases lay outside the gene matches. CDR3 in DNA: TGTGCCAGCAGCCAAGGACAGGTTACTGAAGCTTTCTTT. This codes for CASSQGQVTEAFF.

The V and J genes are TRBV7-9 and TRBJ2-1, with TRBD2 matching over 8 bases. The CDR3 totals 15 residues. Looked up from germline, CDR1 is SEHNR and CDR2 is FQNEAQ (reference sequence). The J segment lost 10 bases and the V segment lost 2 bases, leaving 10 bases of the junction unmatched. DNA for the CDR3: TGTGCCAGCAGCTTAAGCCTAGCGGGTATGGGGGAGCAGTTCTTC. Translation: CASSLSLAGMGEQFF. Full variable domain (outside the CDR3, taken from reference TRBV7-9 and TRBJ2-1): DTGVSQNPRHKITKRGQNVTFRCDPISEHNRLYWYRQTLGQGPEFLTYFQNEAQLEKSRLLSDRFSAERPKGSFSTLEIQRTEQGDSAMYLCASSLSLAGMGEQFFGPGTRLTVL.

Remarks on this clone: A read error may produce the germline difference seen at one junction end. The chain combines TRBV2 with TRBJ2-2; maybe TRBD1 (6 bases). The germline gives CDR1 SNHLY, CDR2 FYNNEI. The CDR3 is 15 amino acids. CDR3 loop: CAISSRGEGTGELFF. As DNA, the CDR3 is TGTGCCATCAGTAGCAGGGGAGAGGGCACCGGGGAGCTGTTTTTT.